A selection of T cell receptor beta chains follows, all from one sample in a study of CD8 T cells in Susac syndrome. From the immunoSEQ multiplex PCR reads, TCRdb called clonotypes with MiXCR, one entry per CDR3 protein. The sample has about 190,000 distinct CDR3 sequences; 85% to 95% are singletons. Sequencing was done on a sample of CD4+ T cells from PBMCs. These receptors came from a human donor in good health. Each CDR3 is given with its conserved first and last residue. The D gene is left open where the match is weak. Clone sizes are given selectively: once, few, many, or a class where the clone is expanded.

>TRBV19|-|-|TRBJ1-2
CASSIGRQYGYTF
TGTGCCAGTAGTATTGGACGACAGTATGGCTACACCTTC
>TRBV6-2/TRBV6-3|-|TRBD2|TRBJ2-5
CASSYGTVAGSGETQYF
TGTGCCAGCAGTTACGGCACGGTAGCGGGGTCTGGGGAGACCCAGTACTTC
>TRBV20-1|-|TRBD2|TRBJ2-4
CSSVEPGGAKNIQYF
TGCAGTTCCGTGGAGCCGGGAGGAGCCAAAAACATTCAGTACTTC
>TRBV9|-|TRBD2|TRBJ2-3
CASSVGAGAGSTDTQYF
TGTGCCAGCAGCGTAGGGGCAGGAGCGGGGAGCACAGATACGCAGTATTTT
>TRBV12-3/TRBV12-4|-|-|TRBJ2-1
CASSVTWDEQFF
TGTGCCAGCAGTGTGACATGGGATGAGCAGTTCTTC
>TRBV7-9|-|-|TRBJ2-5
CASSLQFETQYF
TGTGCCAGCAGCTTACAGTTCGAGACCCAGTACTTC
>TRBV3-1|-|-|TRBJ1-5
CASSPRHSGQPQHF
TGTGCCAGCAGCCCTCGACACTCGGGACAGCCCCAGCATTTT
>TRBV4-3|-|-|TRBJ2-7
CASSQDSTGRYEQYF
TGCGCCAGCAGCCAAGATTCGACAGGGAGGTACGAGCAGTACTTC
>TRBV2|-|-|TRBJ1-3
CASSPSSDSGNTIYF
TGTGCCAGCAGTCCGAGCTCGGACTCTGGAAACACCATATATTTT
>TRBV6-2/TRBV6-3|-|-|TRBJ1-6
CASSGTVESLHF
TGTGCCAGCAGTGGAACAGTGGAGTCCCTCCACTTT
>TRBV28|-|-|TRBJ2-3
CASASSPDTQYF
TGTGCCAGCGCTTCTAGCCCAGATACGCAGTATTTT
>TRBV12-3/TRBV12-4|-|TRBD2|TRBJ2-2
CASSFAGGNTGELFF
TGTGCCAGCAGTTTTGCGGGGGGGAACACCGGGGAGCTGTTTTTT
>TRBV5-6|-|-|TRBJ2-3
CASSWGDVTDTQYF
TGTGCCAGCTCTTGGGGGGATGTCACAGATACGCAGTATTTT
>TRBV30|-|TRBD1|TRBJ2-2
CAWRGQTGELFF
TGTGCCTGGAGGGGACAGACCGGGGAGCTGTTTTTT
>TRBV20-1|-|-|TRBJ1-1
CSASTRRGNTEAFF
TGCAGTGCTAGCACCCGGCGAGGGAACACTGAAGCTTTCTTT
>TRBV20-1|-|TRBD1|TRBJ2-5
CSASTLGTVEETQYF
TGCAGTGCTAGTACACTCGGGACAGTCGAGGAGACCCAGTACTTC
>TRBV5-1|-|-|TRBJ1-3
CASSLETAGGNTIYF
TGCGCCAGCAGCTTGGAGACGGCCGGGGGAAACACCATATATTTT
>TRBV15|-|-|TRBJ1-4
CATSSGRRADTTNEKLFF
TGTGCCACCAGCAGCGGACGACGAGCAGACACAACTAATGAAAAACTGTTTTTT
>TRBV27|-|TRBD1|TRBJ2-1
CASRPGQGVYNEQFF
TGTGCCAGCAGGCCGGGACAGGGAGTTTACAATGAGCAGTTCTTC
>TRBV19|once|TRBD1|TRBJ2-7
CASSIRQGEQYF
TGTGCCAGTAGTATACGACAGGGCGAGCAGTACTTC
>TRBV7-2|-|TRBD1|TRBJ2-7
CASSLKAVPETGLYF
TGTGCCAGCAGCTTGAAAGCGGTACCCGAGACAGGGCTGTACTTC
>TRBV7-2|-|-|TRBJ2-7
CASSLDRAISYEQYF
TGTGCCAGCAGCTTAGACAGAGCCATATCCTACGAGCAGTACTTC
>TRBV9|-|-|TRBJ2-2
CASSVDPVNTGELFF
TGTGCCAGCAGCGTAGACCCAGTTAACACCGGGGAGCTGTTTTTT
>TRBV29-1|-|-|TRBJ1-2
CSVEAWLRYGYTF
TGCAGCGTTGAAGCCTGGCTACGCTATGGCTACACCTTC
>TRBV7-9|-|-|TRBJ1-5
CASPAGEPQHF
TGTGCCAGCCCTGCGGGAGAGCCCCAGCATTTT
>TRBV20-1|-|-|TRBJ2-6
CSASGPSGANVLTF
TGCAGTGCTAGCGGTCCCTCTGGGGCCAACGTCCTGACTTTC
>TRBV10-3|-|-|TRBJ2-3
CAIRRLSRTDTQYF
TGTGCCATCAGACGTTTGTCCCGCACAGATACGCAGTATTTT
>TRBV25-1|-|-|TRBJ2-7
CASSKGFNYEQYF
TGTGCCAGCAGTAAGGGTTTTAACTACGAGCAGTACTTC
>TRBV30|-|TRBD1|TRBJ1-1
CAWSVTGLGTEAFF
TGTGCCTGGAGTGTGACAGGGCTGGGCACTGAAGCTTTCTTT
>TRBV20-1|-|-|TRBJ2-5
CSARWDGRQETQYF
TGCAGTGCTAGGTGGGACGGGAGACAAGAGACCCAGTACTTC
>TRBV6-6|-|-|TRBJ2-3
CASSYNTDTQYF
TGTGCCAGCAGTTACAACACAGATACGCAGTATTTT
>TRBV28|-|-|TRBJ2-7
CASSEPDLDSYEQYF
TGTGCCAGCAGTGAACCCGACTTGGATTCCTACGAGCAGTACTTC
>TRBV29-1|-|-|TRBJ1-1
CSLSSPAEAFF
TGCAGCCTATCGAGCCCGGCTGAAGCTTTCTTT
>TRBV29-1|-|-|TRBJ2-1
CSGGRLNNEQFF
TGCAGCGGTGGACGGCTCAACAATGAGCAGTTCTTC
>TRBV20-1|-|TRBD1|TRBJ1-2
CSAVVYPGQGDGYTF
TGCAGTGCTGTAGTCTACCCGGGACAGGGGGATGGCTACACCTTC
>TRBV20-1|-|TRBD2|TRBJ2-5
CSARKLADQETQYF
TGCAGTGCTAGAAAGCTAGCGGACCAAGAGACCCAGTACTTC
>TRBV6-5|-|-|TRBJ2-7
CASSLPGRPYEQYF
TGTGCCAGCAGTTTACCGGGACGTCCCTACGAGCAGTACTTC
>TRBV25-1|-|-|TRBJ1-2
CASSASGIYGYTF
TGTGCCAGCAGTGCTTCAGGGATCTATGGCTACACCTTC
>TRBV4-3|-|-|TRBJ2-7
CASSQAPGSYEQYF
TGCGCCAGCAGCCAAGCTCCGGGATCCTACGAGCAGTACTTC
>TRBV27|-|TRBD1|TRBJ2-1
CASSWDSPSREQFF
TGTGCCAGCAGTTGGGACAGTCCGTCACGGGAGCAGTTCTTC
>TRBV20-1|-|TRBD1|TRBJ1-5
CSARKGGQGNQPQHF
TGCAGTGCTAGAAAGGGGGGACAGGGCAATCAGCCCCAGCATTTT
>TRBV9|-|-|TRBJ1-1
CASSVARATEAFF
TGTGCCAGCAGCGTAGCTAGGGCCACTGAAGCTTTCTTT
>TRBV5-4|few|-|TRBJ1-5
CASSLDDQPQHF
TGTGCCAGCAGCTTGGATGATCAGCCCCAGCATTTT
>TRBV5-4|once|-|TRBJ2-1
CASSLDPGYNEQFF
TGTGCCAGCAGCTTGGATCCGGGCTACAATGAGCAGTTCTTC
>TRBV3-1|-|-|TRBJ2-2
CASSQGGTNTGELFF
TGTGCCAGCAGCCAGGGGGGAACGAACACCGGGGAGCTGTTTTTT
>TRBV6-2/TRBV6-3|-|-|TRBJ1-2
CASSRDGYTF
TGTGCCAGCAGTCGAGATGGCTACACCTTC
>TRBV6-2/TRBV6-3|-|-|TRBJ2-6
CASSYGAYTSVLTF
TGTGCCAGCAGTTACGGAGCATACACCTCCGTCCTGACTTTC
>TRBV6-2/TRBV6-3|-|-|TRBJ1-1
CACSEGGFDSKAFF
TGTGCCTGCTCCGAGGGGGGATTCGACAGCAAAGCTTTCTTT
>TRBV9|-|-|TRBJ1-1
CASSVVLGDSTEAFF
TGTGCCAGCAGCGTAGTTTTGGGGGATTCGACTGAAGCTTTCTTT
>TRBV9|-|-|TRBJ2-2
CASSVAEGYTGELFF
TGTGCCAGCAGCGTAGCTGAAGGGTACACCGGGGAGCTGTTTTTT